The rows below give T cell receptor beta chains drawn from one sample of a study of blood T cell repertoires in COVID-19. Produced via immunoSEQ multiplex PCR; TCRdb's table is partial and in-frame only. Of about 170,000 clones listed, around 82% were seen once; the top ten hold about 1.2%. Specimen: peripheral blood. The receptors here all came from a man in his fifties or sixties who had recovered from COVID-19. Each CDR3 is given with its conserved first and last residue.

V	J	CDR3
TRBV9	TRBJ1-4	CASSAGVQTGGNEKLFF
TRBV3-1/TRBV3-2	TRBJ2-5	CASSLSGGLGETQYF
TRBV7-9	TRBJ1-1	CASSPRTGQNTEAFF
TRBV19	TRBJ1-2	CASSLAQGRSYTF
TRBV6-5	TRBJ1-6	CASSPRDGRSPLHF
TRBV4-3	TRBJ1-1	CASSRGQGTEAFF
TRBV29-1	TRBJ2-7	CSARTGLSAEQYF
TRBV4-3	TRBJ1-1	CASSQATENTEAFF
TRBV3-1/TRBV3-2	TRBJ1-6	CASTPRQGTAPLHF
TRBV29-1	TRBJ1-1	CSVGAGGTGNTEAFF
TRBV5-6	TRBJ1-6	CASSLIRVGNSPLHF
TRBV30	TRBJ1-5	CAWRKGGNQPQHF
TRBV6-1	TRBJ1-5	CASSEAGGLNQPQHF
TRBV6-5	TRBJ1-5	CASSYSGQSNQPQHF
TRBV2	TRBJ1-1	CASRPGQGEKNTEAFF
TRBV29-1	TRBJ1-4	CSATGFANEKLFF
TRBV25-1	TRBJ1-5	CASSEAGGRQPQHF
TRBV5-1	TRBJ2-3	CASRDRGLDTQYF
TRBV19	TRBJ1-5	CASSILYNQPQHF
TRBV2	TRBJ2-3	CASSEEQDPTDTQYF
TRBV7-9	TRBJ2-7	CASTINIYEQYF
TRBV9	TRBJ1-4	CASSVTGTVGGKLFF
TRBV5-4	TRBJ2-2	CASSLVLSGELFF
TRBV11-1	TRBJ2-7	CASSFRQGNYEQYF